The rows below give T cell receptor beta chains drawn from one sample of a study of beta chain features in type 1 diabetes. The table came from immunoSEQ multiplex PCR; TCRdb's copy has only in-frame clones and leaves some out. The table lists 640,000 or so clones, under 15% of them singletons. The sample taken for sequencing was naive CD4+ T cells from blood. These receptors were taken from a young man with type 1 diabetes. The CDR3 runs from the conserved cysteine through the conserved F or W. The D gene is left open where the match is weak. Rows may omit the clone size; those that give it use once, few, many or a size class.

few,TRBJ2-4,NA,TRBV19,CASSGALAKNIQYF,TGTGCCAGTAGTGGGGCCCTAGCCAAAAACATTCAGTACTTC
few,TRBJ1-5,NA,TRBV30,CAWSVFGGGQPQHF,TGTGCCTGGAGTGTGTTTGGGGGAGGTCAGCCCCAGCATTTT
NA,TRBJ1-2,NA,TRBV19,CASSIGPRYGYTF,TGTGCCAGTAGTATCGGACCACGGTATGGCTACACCTTC
NA,TRBJ2-3,NA,TRBV30,CAWSAQVMTDTQYF,TGTGCCTGGAGTGCACAGGTAATGACAGATACGCAGTATTTT
NA,TRBJ2-5,NA,TRBV18,CASSPQAVGSRETQYF,TGTGCCAGCTCGCCGCAGGCTGTGGGGTCCCGTGAGACCCAGTACTTC
few,TRBJ2-2,TRBD2,TRBV9,CASSVAGGTNTGELFF,TGTGCCAGCAGCGTAGCCGGGGGGACGAACACCGGGGAGCTGTTTTTT
NA,TRBJ1-5,TRBD1,TRBV18,CASSPDRGKPQHF,TGTGCCAGCTCACCGGACAGGGGTAAGCCCCAGCATTTT
NA,TRBJ1-1,TRBD1,TRBV9,CASSVGQGKGGAFF,TGTGCCAGCAGCGTAGGACAGGGTAAGGGCGGAGCTTTCTTT
NA,TRBJ2-3,NA,TRBV11-2,CASSPRRKTTLGGDTQYF,TGTGCCAGCAGCCCCCGACGCAAAACTACCTTGGGTGGAGATACGCAGTATTTT
NA,TRBJ1-1,TRBD1,TRBV7-2,CASSARDRDEAFF,TGTGCCAGCAGCGCCCGGGACAGGGATGAAGCTTTCTTT
NA,TRBJ1-1,NA,TRBV5-1,CASSLREQGNTEAFF,TGCGCCAGCAGCTTGAGGGAACAGGGGAACACTGAAGCTTTCTTT
NA,TRBJ2-5,NA,TRBV18,CASSPGRQETQYF,TGTGCCAGCTCACCAGGCCGGCAAGAGACCCAGTACTTC
NA,TRBJ2-1,NA,TRBV7-9,CASSLALLNEQFF,TGTGCCAGCAGCTTAGCGCTTCTGAATGAGCAGTTCTTC
few,TRBJ2-1,NA,TRBV7-2,CASSLDSQGWNEQFF,TGTGCCAGCAGCTTAGATTCCCAGGGGTGGAATGAGCAGTTCTTC
NA,TRBJ1-2,NA,TRBV6-1,CASTESGDYGYTF,TGTGCCAGCACCGAGTCTGGGGACTATGGCTACACCTTC
NA,TRBJ2-5,TRBD2,TRBV25-1,CASSEAGVKNQETQYF,TGTGCCAGCAGTGAAGCGGGGGTGAAAAACCAAGAGACCCAGTACTTC
NA,TRBJ2-3,NA,TRBV12-5,CASGLVLGPGGDTQYF,TGTGCTAGTGGTTTGGTACTTGGACCCGGGGGAGATACGCAGTATTTT
few,TRBJ2-7,NA,TRBV7-2,CASSLGHGGPYEQYF,TGTGCCAGCAGCCTGGGCCATGGGGGGCCCTACGAGCAGTACTTC
NA,TRBJ2-5,TRBD2,TRBV7-2,CASSLALGGIQETQYF,TGTGCCAGCAGCTTAGCGCTCGGGGGGATCCAAGAGACCCAGTACTTC
NA,TRBJ2-3,NA,TRBV7-2,CASSLEALADTQYF,TGTGCCAGCAGCTTAGAAGCTCTTGCAGATACGCAGTATTTT
NA,TRBJ2-7,NA,TRBV30,CAWSRRPPYEQYF,TGTGCCTGGAGTCGCCGCCCACCCTACGAGCAGTACTTC
NA,TRBJ1-1,TRBD1,TRBV7-6,CASSLVGQIMNTEAFF,TGTGCCAGCAGCTTAGTGGGACAGATCATGAACACTGAAGCTTTCTTT
NA,TRBJ2-3,TRBD2,TRBV4-2,CASSLISGESDTQYF,TGTGCCAGCAGCCTGATTAGCGGGGAATCCGATACGCAGTATTTT
NA,TRBJ1-5,TRBD1,TRBV7-2,CASSSGQGSNQPQHF,TGTGCCAGCAGCTCCGGACAGGGGAGCAATCAGCCCCAGCATTTT
few,TRBJ1-6,NA,TRBV4-2,CASSQAILGENNSPLHF,TGTGCCAGCAGCCAAGCAATCTTAGGGGAGAATAATTCACCCCTCCACTTT
NA,TRBJ2-7,TRBD1,TRBV7-6,CASSLDRGTNYEQYF,TGTGCCAGCAGCCTAGACAGGGGGACCAACTACGAGCAGTACTTC